The 15 T cell receptor beta chains below come from one sample, sequenced in a study of CD8 T cells in ankylosing spondylitis. From the 5' RACE reads, TCRdb called clonotypes with MiXCR, one entry per CDR3 protein. The sample yields fewer than 350,000 distinct CDR3 sequences, roughly 12% seen once. Source material: blood, either unsorted or a sorted T cell fraction (not recorded which). The receptors stem from a female donor with ankylosing spondylitis or in good health (not recorded which).

The sample holds a few counts of this clonotype. The chain recombines TRBV20-1 with TRBJ2-5, with 7 nucleotides matching TRBD1. Germline trimming cut 3 bases from V and 2 bases from J; bases unmatched to any gene: 9. The CDR3 runs to 15 residues. CDR1 and CDR2 from the germline V gene are DFQATT and SNEGSKA (reference sequence). The CDR3 loop is CSASARRTGQETQYF. For the CDR3, the DNA is TGCAGTGCTAGCGCACGACGGACAGGACAAGAGACCCAGTACTTC.

This clonotype has ten or more counts. The chain recombines TRBV12-3 or TRBV12-4 with TRBJ1-1; 9 positions agree with TRBD1. Germline trimming cut 7 bases from V and 10 bases from J; bases unmatched to any gene: 7. The CDR3 totals 12 residues. The CDR3 here is CASNTLTGGAFF. The CDR3 DNA reads TGTGCCAGCAATACTCTGACAGGGGGAGCTTTCTTT.

This chain uses TRBV2 with TRBJ1-3; D is unclear. Germline CDR1 reads SNHLY; CDR2 reads FYNNEI. V lost 6 bases to trimming and J lost 6 bases, with 6 bases between them. This CDR3 has 11 amino acids. The DNA of the CDR3 is TGTGCCAGCAGGGCGGAAAACACCATATATTTT. Residues: CASRAENTIYF.

In this sample, this clonotype turned up many times. The rearrangement joins TRBV24-1 to TRBJ1-5, with a tentative D call TRBD1 (5 bases). The CDR3 has 13 residues. Germline loops: CDR1 KGHDR, CDR2 SFDVKD. V shed 4 bases and J shed 6 bases, with 9 bases lying between them. This CDR3 is CATSEATAQPQHF. The CDR3, as DNA: TGTGCCACCAGTGAAGCGACAGCTCAGCCCCAGCATTTT.

The chain joins TRBV19 to TRBJ1-1, with 7 bases fitting TRBD1. This CDR3 comprises 16 residues. Germline CDR1 is LNHDA and CDR2 is SQIVND (reference sequence). The trim removed 4 bases at V and 1 base at J, leaving 9 bases unmatched. The CDR3: CASSSLGWTGNTEAFF. The CDR3 DNA sequence: TGTGCCAGTAGTAGCCTCGGGTGGACAGGGAACACTGAAGCTTTCTTT.

The chain joins TRBV7-9 to TRBJ2-2; a weak D match, TRBD2 (5 bases). The V end was cut by 5 bases, the J end by 8 bases, with 21 bases between. Germline V gene sequence: CDR1 SEHNR, CDR2 FQNEAQ (reference sequence). The CDR3 contains 16 residues. The CDR3 region has the DNA TGTGCCAGCAGCCTTAACCGGAGGCCCTCGGGTGGGGAGCTGTTTTTT. Amino acids: CASSLNRRPSGGELFF. Complete variable domain (other parts from reference TRBV7-9 and TRBJ2-2): DTGVSQNPRHKITKRGQNVTFRCDPISEHNRLYWYRQTLGQGPEFLTYFQNEAQLEKSRLLSDRFSAERPKGSFSTLEIQRTEQGDSAMYLCASSLNRRPSGGELFFGEGSRLTVL.

This clonotype came up many times. This chain connects TRBV6-5 to TRBJ2-3; D perhaps matches TRBD2 (6 bases). V was clipped by 0 bases and J by 5 bases, with 12 bases between them. The CDR3 contains 15 residues. Germline V gene lookup returns CDR1 MNHEY and CDR2 SVGAGI. The CDR3 here is CASSYSVSGGDTQYF. The CDR3 DNA reads as TGTGCCAGCAGTTACTCTGTTTCCGGGGGAGATACGCAGTATTTT.

This clonotype was counted many times. The V gene is TRBV15, the J gene TRBJ2-2, with D perhaps matching TRBD1 (5 bases). The V end lost 4 bases, the J end lost 7 bases, and 10 bases lay between the germline ends. In germline, CDR1 is LNHNV, CDR2 YYDKDF (reference sequence). This CDR3 region has 13 residues. The CDR3 sequence: CATSTRGGGELFF. CDR3 nucleotides: TGTGCCACCAGCACAAGGGGTGGCGGGGAGCTGTTTTTT.

At least ten counts were recorded for this clonotype. V is TRBV7-8 and J is TRBJ1-2, with TRBD1 matching over 11 bases. Germline-derived CDR1 and CDR2 are SGHVS and FQNEAQ. This CDR3 spans 14 amino acids. The V segment lost 7 bases and the J segment 7 bases; nucleotides outside the gene matches: 8. CDR3 amino acids: CASTRTGGGTGYTF. DNA of the CDR3: TGTGCCAGCACGCGGACAGGGGGCGGAACTGGCTACACCTTC. The whole variable domain, remainder taken from reference TRBV7-8 and TRBJ1-2, is GAGVSQSPRYKVAKRGQDVALRCDPISGHVSLFWYQQALGQGPEFLTYFQNEAQLDKSGLPSDRFFAERPEGSVSTLKIQRTQQEDSAVYLCASTRTGGGTGYTFGSGTRLTVV.

This clonotype was seen ten or more times. The genes are TRBV12-3 or TRBV12-4 and TRBJ1-6; D is ambiguous. Trimming cost V 4 bases and J 4 bases, with 8 bases left between them. There are 14 residues in the CDR3. This CDR3 reads CASSSPGYNSPLHF. DNA of the CDR3: TGTGCCAGCAGTTCCCCGGGGTATAATTCACCCCTCCACTTT.

As DNA, the CDR3 is TGTGCCAGCAGTCGGGACCGGGGTGGCGAGACCCAGTACTTC. Its translation is CASSRDRGGETQYF. The chain is built from TRBV27 and TRBJ2-5, with D perhaps being TRBD1 or TRBD2 (5 bases each). In germline, CDR1 is MNHEY, CDR2 SMNVEV (reference sequence). The V end lost 5 bases, the J end lost 5 bases, and 15 bases lay between the germline ends. The CDR3 runs to 14 residues.

Ten or more counts support this clonotype. J is TRBJ1-3 and V is TRBV5-1; no reliable D call. The CDR3 extends over 14 amino acids. Trimming stripped 4 bases from V and 0 bases from J, with 8 bases between. Germline assignment: CDR1 SGHRS and CDR2 YFSETQ. CDR3 in amino acids: CASSAGVSGNTIYF. DNA for the CDR3: TGCGCCAGCAGCGCCGGCGTCTCTGGAAACACCATATATTTT.

For this clonotype: A read error is possible here, since a much larger clone lies one base away. In this CDR3 the conserved last residue, phenylalanine or tryptophan, is missing, so a read error is likely. The gene calls are TRBV10-3 and TRBJ2-3; D may be TRBD1 or TRBD2 (5 bases each). Trimming shortened V by 7 bases and J by 5 bases, and 10 bases separated the two germline ends. There are 12 residues in the CDR3. Germline lookup yields CDR1 ENHRY and CDR2 SYGVKD. CDR3 coding DNA: TGTGCCATCAACGGGGCTGGAGATACGCAGTATGTT. This encodes CAINGAGDTQYV.

The chain joins TRBV12-3 or TRBV12-4 to TRBJ2-1; 9 bases align to TRBD2. V shed 8 bases, J shed 2 bases, and the junction held 7 bases outside the gene matches. The CDR3 has 15 residues. The CDR3 region has the DNA TGTGCCAGCGCCCAGGGCGGGGGGGCCTACAATGAGCAGTTCTTC. Amino acid sequence: CASAQGGGAYNEQFF.

The sample holds many counts of this clonotype. J is TRBJ2-1 and V is TRBV20-1; D is possibly TRBD2 (6 bases). The CDR3 runs 13 residues. CDR1 and CDR2 from the germline V gene are DFQATT and SNEGSKA (reference sequence). V dropped 4 bases and J dropped 2 bases, with 9 bases sitting between them. In DNA form, the CDR3 reads TGCAGTGCTATGCCTAGCGCCTACAATGAGCAGTTCTTC. Protein product: CSAMPSAYNEQFF.